This is a list of T cell receptor beta chains from one sample in a study of blood T cell repertoires in COVID-19. Profiled with immunoSEQ multiplex PCR; TCRdb holds only in-frame clones, not every one. The sample shows about 260,000 clones, about four fifths of them seen only once. The sample was peripheral blood. The receptors shown here come from a woman aged 45-60 years who had recovered from COVID-19. Both conserved end residues are part of each CDR3. Each record gives: CDR3 protein, CDR3 DNA, V gene, J gene, clone size, D gene. D genes are given only for firm matches. Clone size is stated in some rows and not others, as once, few, many or a class when expanded.

CDR3: CSVLGLPGYEQYF
DNA: TGCAGCGTTTTAGGACTCCCGGGGTACGAGCAGTACTTC
V: TRBV29-1
J: TRBJ2-7
size: -
D: -

CDR3: CATGTGLYEQYF
DNA: TGTGCCACTGGGACAGGGCTCTACGAGCAGTACTTC
V: TRBV28
J: TRBJ2-7
size: -
D: TRBD1

CDR3: CASSVSDRGLNEQFF
DNA: TGTGCCAGCAGTGTCTCAGACAGGGGGCTCAATGAGCAGTTCTTC
V: TRBV28
J: TRBJ2-1
size: -
D: TRBD1

CDR3: CASSAKSGTTSGNTIYF
DNA: TGTGCCAGCTCAGCGAAGTCCGGGACAACCTCTGGAAACACCATATATTTT
V: TRBV18
J: TRBJ1-3
size: -
D: -

CDR3: CASSPRTLDNEQFF
DNA: TGCGCCAGCAGCCCACGGACACTGGACAATGAGCAGTTCTTC
V: TRBV4-3
J: TRBJ2-1
size: -
D: -

CDR3: CSGGHENTEAFF
DNA: TGCAGCGGGGGACACGAGAACACTGAAGCTTTCTTT
V: TRBV29-1
J: TRBJ1-1
size: -
D: -

CDR3: CASSIGSKETQYF
DNA: TGTGCCAGCTCGATCGGGTCCAAAGAGACCCAGTACTTC
V: TRBV18
J: TRBJ2-5
size: -
D: -

CDR3: CASSELMEEVEGYTF
DNA: TGTGCCAGCAGTGAGTTGATGGAGGAGGTAGAAGGCTACACCTTC
V: TRBV2
J: TRBJ1-2
size: -
D: -

CDR3: CASSPDKGTARNYGYTF
DNA: TGTGCCAGCTCACCAGATAAAGGGACAGCCCGTAACTATGGCTACACCTTC
V: TRBV18
J: TRBJ1-2
size: -
D: TRBD1

CDR3: CASGTSGSYEQYF
DNA: TGTGCCAGCGGGACTAGCGGGAGCTACGAGCAGTACTTC
V: TRBV27
J: TRBJ2-7
size: few
D: TRBD2

CDR3: CASSVGIRGRGNTEAFF
DNA: TGTGCCAGCAGCGTAGGGATCAGGGGCAGGGGGAACACTGAAGCTTTCTTT
V: TRBV9
J: TRBJ1-1
size: once
D: -

CDR3: CASSPGTAYGYTF
DNA: TGTGCCAGCAGCCCTGGGACAGCCTATGGCTACACCTTC
V: TRBV11-2
J: TRBJ1-2
size: -
D: TRBD1

CDR3: CASRAGTGSLNGELFF
DNA: TGTGCCAGCAGAGCCGGGACAGGGTCTCTCAACGGGGAGCTGTTTTTT
V: TRBV6-4
J: TRBJ2-2
size: few
D: TRBD1

CDR3: CASSQDVSGGSNTQYF
DNA: TGCGCCAGCAGCCAAGATGTATCGGGGGGGTCGAATACGCAGTATTTT
V: TRBV4-3
J: TRBJ2-3
size: -
D: TRBD2

CDR3: CASSTGLAGDTQYF
DNA: TGTGCCAGTAGTACTGGACTAGCCGGAGATACGCAGTATTTT
V: TRBV19
J: TRBJ2-3
size: -
D: TRBD2

CDR3: CASSLGTGKYEQYF
DNA: TGCGCCAGCAGCTTGGGGACAGGAAAATACGAGCAGTACTTC
V: TRBV5-1
J: TRBJ2-7
size: -
D: TRBD1

CDR3: CASSAQGGGNTIYF
DNA: TGTGCCAGCAGCGCACAGGGTGGCGGAAACACCATATATTTT
V: TRBV9
J: TRBJ1-3
size: -
D: -

CDR3: CASRQGAGRGYTF
DNA: TGTGCCAGCAGGCAAGGGGCCGGGAGGGGCTACACCTTC
V: TRBV27
J: TRBJ1-2
size: -
D: -

CDR3: CASSSQDRGQGKRYEQYF
DNA: TGCGCCAGCAGCTCACAAGACAGGGGGCAAGGGAAAAGGTACGAGCAGTACTTC
V: TRBV5-1
J: TRBJ2-7
size: -
D: TRBD1

CDR3: CASSLILAGVKPYNEQFF
DNA: TGCGCCAGCAGCTTGATACTAGCGGGAGTTAAGCCTTACAATGAGCAGTTCTTC
V: TRBV5-1
J: TRBJ2-1
size: -
D: TRBD2

CDR3: CASSLDYRGNQPQHF
DNA: TGTGCCAGCAGCTTAGATTACCGGGGCAATCAGCCCCAGCATTTT
V: TRBV7-2
J: TRBJ1-5
size: once
D: -